The clone carrying this T cell receptor (beta chain) showed up just a few times. The antigen is unknown. This record comes from a study of shared clonotypes between healthy human individuals. Study-wide context: Serving as donors were a couple of women and a few men, whose ages spanned 18 to 49. CD4 naive cells filled three plates per donor, CD4 memory three, CD8 naive two and CD8 memory one.

V shed 5 bases and J shed 5 bases, with 6 bases lying between them. CDR3 length: 10 amino acids. Looked up from germline, CDR1 is DFQATT and CDR2 is SNEGSKA (reference sequence). Regarding the study as a whole: Larger estimated richness was generally recorded for naive subsets relative to memory subsets.

The protocol was immunoSEQ multiplex PCR, while the TCRdb copy is restricted to in-frame clones and leaves out a portion. Altogether roughly 680,000 clones are present, approximately 77% being singletons, with the ten largest covering 1.8%. Sequenced input: memory CD4+ T cells sorted from blood. Specified subset: CD45RA-negative fraction. The chain employs TRBV20-1 and TRBJ1-2; D unclear. This sequence originates from a woman under 40 in good health. CDR3 region: CSAPIYGYTF. The CDR3 DNA sequence: TGCAGTGCTCCCATTTATGGCTACACCTTC.